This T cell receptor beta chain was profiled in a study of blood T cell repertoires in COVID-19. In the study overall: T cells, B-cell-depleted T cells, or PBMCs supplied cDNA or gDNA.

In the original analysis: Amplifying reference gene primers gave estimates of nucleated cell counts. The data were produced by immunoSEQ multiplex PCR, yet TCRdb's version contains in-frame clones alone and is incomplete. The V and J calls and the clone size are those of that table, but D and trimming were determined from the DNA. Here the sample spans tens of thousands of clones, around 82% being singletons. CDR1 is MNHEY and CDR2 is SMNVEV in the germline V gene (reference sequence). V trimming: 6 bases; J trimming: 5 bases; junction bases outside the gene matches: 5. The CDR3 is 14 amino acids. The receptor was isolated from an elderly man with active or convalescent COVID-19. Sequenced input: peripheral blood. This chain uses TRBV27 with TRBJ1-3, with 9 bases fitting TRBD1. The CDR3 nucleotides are TGTGCCAGCAGACGGACAGGGGCTAGAAACACCATATATTTT. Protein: CASRRTGARNTIYF.